This T cell receptor (beta chain) was sequenced for a study of vaccination and CD4 T cells after COVID-19. Described time point: late sampling 161 to 241 days after vaccination in three convalescent patients. TCRdb reprocessed the PCR reads via MiXCR and lists one record per CDR3 protein. The data contain just over 35,000 distinct CDR3 sequences, under 45% of them singletons. The sequences come from CD4+ T cells from blood, collected about 7 months after SARS-CoV-2 vaccination. The origin of this receptor is a human donor who had recovered from COVID-19.

CDR3 in amino acids: CASRTPGAGDFF. In DNA form, the CDR3 reads TGTGCCAGCAGAACCCCAGGGGCGGGGGACTTCTTC. The chain has TRBV28 and TRBJ2-1, with D possibly matching TRBD2 (7 bases). Trimming removed 6 bases at V and 16 bases at J, with 19 bases between. The CDR3 totals 12 residues. Germline V gene lookup returns CDR1 MDHEN and CDR2 SYDVKM.